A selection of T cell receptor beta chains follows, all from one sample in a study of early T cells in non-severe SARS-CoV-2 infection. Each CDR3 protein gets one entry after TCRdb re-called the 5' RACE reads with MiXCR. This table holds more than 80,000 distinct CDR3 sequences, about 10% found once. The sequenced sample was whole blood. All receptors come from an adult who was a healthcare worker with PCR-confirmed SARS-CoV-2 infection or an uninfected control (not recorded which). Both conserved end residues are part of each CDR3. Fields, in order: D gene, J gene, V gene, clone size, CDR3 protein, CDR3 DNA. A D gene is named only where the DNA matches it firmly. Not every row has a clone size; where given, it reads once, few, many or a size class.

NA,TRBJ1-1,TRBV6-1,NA,CASSMRPTEHEAFF,TGTGCCAGCAGCATGCGTCCGACAGAACATGAAGCTTTCTTT
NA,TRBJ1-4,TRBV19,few,CASTSSDGISVF,TGTGCCAGTACCTCCTCCGATGGGATAAGTGTTTTT
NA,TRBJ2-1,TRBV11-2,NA,CASSFLAVVKALWVNEQFF,TGTGCCAGCAGCTTCCTCGCTGTGGTGAAGGCCCTTTGGGTCAATGAGCAGTTCTTC
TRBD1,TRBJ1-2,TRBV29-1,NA,CSGTGGSGYTF,TGCAGCGGTACAGGGGGCTCTGGCTACACCTTC
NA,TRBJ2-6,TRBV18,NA,CASSFTGNGANVLTF,TGTGCCAGCTCATTCACAGGGAACGGGGCCAACGTCCTGACTTTC
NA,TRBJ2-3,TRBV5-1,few,CASSLDPDTQYF,TGCGCCAGCAGCTTGGATCCAGATACGCAGTATTTT
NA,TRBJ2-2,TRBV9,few,CASSVAGAETGELFF,TGTGCCAGCAGCGTAGCAGGGGCAGAGACCGGGGAGCTGTTTTTT
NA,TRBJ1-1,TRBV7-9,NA,CASSTGPMNTEAFF,TGTGCCAGCAGTACAGGGCCCATGAACACTGAAGCTTTCTTT
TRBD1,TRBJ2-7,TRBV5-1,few,CASSLERTGLKQYF,TGCGCCAGCAGCTTGGAAAGGACAGGCCTGAAGCAGTACTTC
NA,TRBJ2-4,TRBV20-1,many,CSVGKGPSRAKNIQYF,TGCAGTGTTGGAAAGGGCCCAAGTAGAGCCAAAAACATTCAGTACTTC
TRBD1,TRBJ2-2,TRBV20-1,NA,CSAQDRMGTGELFF,TGCAGTGCCCAGGACAGGATGGGCACCGGGGAGCTGTTTTTT
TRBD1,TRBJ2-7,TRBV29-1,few,CSVHDRAGGEQYF,TGCAGCGTTCACGACAGGGCTGGGGGAGAGCAGTACTTC
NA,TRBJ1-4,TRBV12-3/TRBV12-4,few,CASSLDGTSRGEKLFF,TGTGCCAGCAGTTTAGACGGTACCTCACGGGGAGAAAAACTGTTTTTT
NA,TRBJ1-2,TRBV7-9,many,CASSRPGGEHGYTF,TGTGCCAGCAGCCGTCCCGGGGGGGAGCATGGCTACACCTTC
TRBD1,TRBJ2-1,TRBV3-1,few,CASSQDGQVTFF,TGTGCCAGCAGCCAAGATGGACAGGTTACGTTCTTC
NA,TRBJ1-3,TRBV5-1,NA,CASSLWQGSGNTIYF,TGCGCCAGCAGCTTGTGGCAGGGATCTGGAAACACCATATATTTT
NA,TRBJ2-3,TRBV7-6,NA,CASSLGLDTDTQFF,TGTGCCAGCAGCTTAGGGCTAGACACAGATACGCAGTTTTTT
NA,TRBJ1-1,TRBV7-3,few,CASSLLGHQSGTEAFF,TGTGCCAGCAGCCTACTGGGACACCAGAGCGGCACTGAAGCTTTCTTT
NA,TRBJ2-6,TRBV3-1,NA,CASSQAPEDYKFSGANVLTF,TGTGCCAGCAGCCAAGCTCCAGAAGATTACAAATTCTCTGGGGCCAACGTCCTGACTTTC
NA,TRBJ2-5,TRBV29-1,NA,CSVVRVYQETQYF,TGCAGCGTTGTAAGGGTGTACCAAGAGACCCAGTACTTC
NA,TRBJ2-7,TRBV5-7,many,CASSLGSDSSYEQYF,TGTGCCAGCAGCTTGGGGTCGGACAGCTCCTACGAGCAGTACTTC
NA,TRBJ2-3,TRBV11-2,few,CASSLASSVNTDTQYF,TGTGCCAGCAGCTTAGCGAGTAGCGTCAACACAGATACGCAGTATTTT
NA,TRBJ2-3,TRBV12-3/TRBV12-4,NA,CASSFSVQPDTQYF,TGTGCCAGCAGTTTCTCGGTACAGCCGGATACGCAGTATTTT
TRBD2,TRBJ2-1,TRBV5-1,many,CASSRELAGGNEQFF,TGCGCCAGCAGCCGAGAACTAGCGGGCGGCAATGAGCAGTTCTTC
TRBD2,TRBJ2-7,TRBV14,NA,CASSQVSSGREYSYEQYF,TGTGCCAGCAGCCAAGTGTCTAGCGGGAGGGAATACTCCTACGAGCAGTACTTC
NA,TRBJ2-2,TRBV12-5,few,CASGDTSPGRGTGELFF,TGTGCTAGTGGTGACACCAGTCCGGGACGGGGCACCGGGGAGCTGTTTTTT
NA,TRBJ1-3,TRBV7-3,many,CASSLHPGTGNTIYF,TGTGCCAGCAGCTTACATCCAGGGACAGGAAACACCATATATTTT
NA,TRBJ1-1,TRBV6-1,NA,CASSEEFVNTEAFF,TGTGCCAGCAGTGAAGAGTTTGTGAACACTGAAGCTTTCTTT
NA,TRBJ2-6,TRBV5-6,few,CASRPQGGGANVLTF,TGTGCCAGCAGACCACAGGGAGGTGGGGCCAACGTCCTGACTTTC
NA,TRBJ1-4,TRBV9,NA,CASSPTATNEKLFF,TGTGCCAGCAGCCCGACAGCAACTAATGAAAAACTGTTTTTT
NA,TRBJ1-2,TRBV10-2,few,CASSRDINYGYTF,TGCGCCAGCAGCCGGGACATAAACTATGGCTACACCTTC
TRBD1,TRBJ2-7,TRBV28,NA,CASSPSSDRGDEQYF,TGTGCCAGCAGTCCATCATCAGACAGGGGCGACGAGCAGTACTTC
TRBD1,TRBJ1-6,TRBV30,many,CAWSNSRTGGSSYNSPLHF,TGTGCCTGGAGTAACTCGAGGACAGGCGGTAGCTCCTATAATTCACCCCTCCACTTT
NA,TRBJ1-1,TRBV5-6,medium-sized,CASSLRGTEAFF,TGTGCCAGCAGCTTAAGGGGCACTGAAGCTTTCTTT
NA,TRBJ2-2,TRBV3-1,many,CASSQGVSGELFF,TGTGCCAGCAGCCAAGGGGTCTCCGGGGAGCTGTTTTTT
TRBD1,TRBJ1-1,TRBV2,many,CASSARQGAGGTEAFF,TGTGCCAGCAGTGCCCGTCAGGGGGCTGGAGGCACTGAAGCTTTCTTT
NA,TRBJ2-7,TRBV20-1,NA,CSARDVSSYEQYF,TGCAGTGCTAGAGACGTAAGCTCCTACGAGCAGTACTTC
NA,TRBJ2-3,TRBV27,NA,CASSLTESTDTQYF,TGTGCCAGCAGTTTGACAGAGAGCACAGATACGCAGTATTTT
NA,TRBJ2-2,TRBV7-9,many,CASRFPVLRDYNTGELFF,TGTGCCAGCAGATTCCCCGTCCTCAGGGATTATAACACCGGGGAGCTGTTTTTT
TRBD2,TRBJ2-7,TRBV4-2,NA,CASSLLSGTNGGEQYF,TGTGCCAGCAGTCTCCTCTCCGGGACTAACGGGGGCGAGCAGTACTTC
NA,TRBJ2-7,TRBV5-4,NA,CASRSGGGPYEQYF,TGTGCCAGCAGATCAGGAGGGGGCCCCTACGAGCAGTACTTC
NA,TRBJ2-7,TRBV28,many,CASSLSQGRSYEQYF,TGTGCCAGCAGCTTATCACAGGGCCGCTCCTACGAGCAGTACTTC
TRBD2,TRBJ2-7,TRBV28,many,CASSSPGGGSYEQYF,TGTGCCAGCAGTTCCCCGGGAGGGGGCTCCTACGAGCAGTACTTC
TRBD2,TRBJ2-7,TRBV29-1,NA,CSVKDSGRGHEQYF,TGCAGCGTCAAAGATAGCGGGAGAGGCCACGAGCAGTACTTC
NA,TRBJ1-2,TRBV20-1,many,CSAGDGRLGYGYTF,TGCAGTGCTGGGGACGGTAGATTGGGCTATGGCTACACCTTC